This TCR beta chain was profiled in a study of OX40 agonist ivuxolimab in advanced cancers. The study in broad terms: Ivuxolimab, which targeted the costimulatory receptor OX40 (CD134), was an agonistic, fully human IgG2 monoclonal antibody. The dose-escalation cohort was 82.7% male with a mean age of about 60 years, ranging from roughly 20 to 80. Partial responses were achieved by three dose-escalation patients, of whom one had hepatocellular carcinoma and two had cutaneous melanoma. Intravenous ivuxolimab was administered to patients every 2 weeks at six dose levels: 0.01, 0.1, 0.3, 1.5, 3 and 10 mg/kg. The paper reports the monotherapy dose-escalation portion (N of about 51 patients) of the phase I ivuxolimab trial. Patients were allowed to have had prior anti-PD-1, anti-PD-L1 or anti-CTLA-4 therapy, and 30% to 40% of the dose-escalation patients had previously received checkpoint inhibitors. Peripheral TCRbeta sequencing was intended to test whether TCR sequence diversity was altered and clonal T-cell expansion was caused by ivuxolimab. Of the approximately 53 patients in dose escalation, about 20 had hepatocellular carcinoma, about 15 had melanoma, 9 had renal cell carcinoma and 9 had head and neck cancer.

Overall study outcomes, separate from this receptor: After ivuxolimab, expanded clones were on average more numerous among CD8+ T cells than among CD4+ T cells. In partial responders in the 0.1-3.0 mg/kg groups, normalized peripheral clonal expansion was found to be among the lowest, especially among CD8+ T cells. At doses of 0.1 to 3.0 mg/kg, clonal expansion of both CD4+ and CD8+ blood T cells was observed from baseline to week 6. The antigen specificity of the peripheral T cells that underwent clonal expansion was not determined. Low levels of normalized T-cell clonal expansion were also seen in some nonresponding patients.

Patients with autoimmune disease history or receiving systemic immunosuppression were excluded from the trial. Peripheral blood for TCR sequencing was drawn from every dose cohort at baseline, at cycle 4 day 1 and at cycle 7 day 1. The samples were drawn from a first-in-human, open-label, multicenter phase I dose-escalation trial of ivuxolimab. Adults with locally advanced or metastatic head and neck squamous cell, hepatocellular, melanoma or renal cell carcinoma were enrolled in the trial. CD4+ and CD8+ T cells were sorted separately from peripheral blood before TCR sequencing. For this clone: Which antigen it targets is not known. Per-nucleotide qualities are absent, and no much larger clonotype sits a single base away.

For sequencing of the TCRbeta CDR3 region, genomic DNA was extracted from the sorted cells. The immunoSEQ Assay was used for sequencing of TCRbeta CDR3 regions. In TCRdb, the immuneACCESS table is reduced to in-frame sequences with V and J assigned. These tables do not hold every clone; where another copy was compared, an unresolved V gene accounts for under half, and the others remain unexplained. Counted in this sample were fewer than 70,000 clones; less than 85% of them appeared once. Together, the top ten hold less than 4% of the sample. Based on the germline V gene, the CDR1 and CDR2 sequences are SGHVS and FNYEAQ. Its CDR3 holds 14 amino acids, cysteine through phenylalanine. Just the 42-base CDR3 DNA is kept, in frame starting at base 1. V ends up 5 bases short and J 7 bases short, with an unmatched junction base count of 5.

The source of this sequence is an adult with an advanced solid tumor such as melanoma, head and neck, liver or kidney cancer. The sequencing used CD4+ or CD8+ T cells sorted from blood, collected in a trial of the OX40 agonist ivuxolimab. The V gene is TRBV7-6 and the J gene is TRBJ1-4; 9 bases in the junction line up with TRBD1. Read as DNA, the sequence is TGTGCCAGCAGCCTCCGGGACAGGGCTGAAAAACTGTTTTTT. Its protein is CASSLRDRAEKLFF. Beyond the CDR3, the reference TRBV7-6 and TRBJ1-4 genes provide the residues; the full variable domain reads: GAGVSQSPRYKVTKRGQDVALRCDPISGHVSLYWYRQALGQGPEFLTYFNYEAQQDKSGLPNDRFSAERPEGSISTLTIQRTEQRDSAMYRCASSLRDRAEKLFFGSGTQLSVL.